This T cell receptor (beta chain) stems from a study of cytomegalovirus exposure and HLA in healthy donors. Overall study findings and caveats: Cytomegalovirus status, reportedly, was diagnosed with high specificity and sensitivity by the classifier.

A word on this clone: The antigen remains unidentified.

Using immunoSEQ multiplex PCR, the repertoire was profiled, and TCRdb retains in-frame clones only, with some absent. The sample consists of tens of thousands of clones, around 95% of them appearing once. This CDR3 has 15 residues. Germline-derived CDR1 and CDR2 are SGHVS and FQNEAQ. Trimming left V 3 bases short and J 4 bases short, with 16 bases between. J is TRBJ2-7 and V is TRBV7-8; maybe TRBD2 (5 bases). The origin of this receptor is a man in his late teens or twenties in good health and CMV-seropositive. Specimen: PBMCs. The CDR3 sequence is CASSFPPKEEYEQYF. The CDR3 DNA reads TGTGCCAGCAGCTTTCCCCCCAAGGAGGAATACGAGCAGTACTTC. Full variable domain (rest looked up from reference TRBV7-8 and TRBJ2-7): GAGVSQSPRYKVAKRGQDVALRCDPISGHVSLFWYQQALGQGPEFLTYFQNEAQLDKSGLPSDRFFAERPEGSVSTLKIQRTQQEDSAVYLCASSFPPKEEYEQYFGPGTRLTVT.